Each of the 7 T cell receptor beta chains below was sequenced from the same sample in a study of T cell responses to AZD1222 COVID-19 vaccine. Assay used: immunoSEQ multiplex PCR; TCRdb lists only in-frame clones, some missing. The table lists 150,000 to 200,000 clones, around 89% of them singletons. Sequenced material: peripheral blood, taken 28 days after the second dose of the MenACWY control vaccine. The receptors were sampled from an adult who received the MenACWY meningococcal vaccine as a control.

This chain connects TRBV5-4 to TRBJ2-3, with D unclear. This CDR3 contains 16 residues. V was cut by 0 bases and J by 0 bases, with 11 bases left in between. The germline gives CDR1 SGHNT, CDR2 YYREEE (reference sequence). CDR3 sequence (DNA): TGTGCCAGCAGCTTGGGTCAGGAGACAAGCACAGATACGCAGTATTTT. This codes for CASSLGQETSTDTQYF.

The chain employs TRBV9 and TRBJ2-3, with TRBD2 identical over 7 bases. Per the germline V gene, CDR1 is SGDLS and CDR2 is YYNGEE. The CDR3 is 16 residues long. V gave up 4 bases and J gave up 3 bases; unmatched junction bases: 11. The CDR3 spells CASSPLGGKLTDTQYF. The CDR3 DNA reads TGTGCCAGCAGCCCCCTCGGGGGGAAATTGACAGATACGCAGTATTTT. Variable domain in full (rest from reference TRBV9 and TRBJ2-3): DSGVTQTPKHLITATGQRVTLRCSPRSGDLSVYWYQQSLDQGLQFLIQYYNGEERAKGNILERFSAQQFPDLHSELNLSSLELGDSALYFCASSPLGGKLTDTQYFGPGTRLTVL.

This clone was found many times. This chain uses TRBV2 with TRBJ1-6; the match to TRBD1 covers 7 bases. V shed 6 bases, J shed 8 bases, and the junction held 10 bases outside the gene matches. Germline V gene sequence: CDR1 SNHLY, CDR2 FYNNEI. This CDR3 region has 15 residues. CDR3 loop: CASSPRGEEDSPLHF. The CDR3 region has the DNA TGTGCCAGCAGCCCCAGGGGGGAAGAGGATTCACCCCTCCACTTT.

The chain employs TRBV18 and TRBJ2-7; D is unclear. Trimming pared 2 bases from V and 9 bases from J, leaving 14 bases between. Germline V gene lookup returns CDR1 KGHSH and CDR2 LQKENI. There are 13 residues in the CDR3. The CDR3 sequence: CASSPRTGEGQYF. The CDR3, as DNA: TGTGCCAGCTCACCAAGAACCGGAGAAGGGCAGTACTTC.

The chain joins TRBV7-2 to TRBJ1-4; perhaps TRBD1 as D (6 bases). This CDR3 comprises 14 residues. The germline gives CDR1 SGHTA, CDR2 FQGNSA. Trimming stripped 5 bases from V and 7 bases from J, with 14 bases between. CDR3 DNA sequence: TGTGCCAGCAGCAAGGGGGGGGCCGTTGAAAAACTGTTTTTT. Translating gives CASSKGGAVEKLFF.

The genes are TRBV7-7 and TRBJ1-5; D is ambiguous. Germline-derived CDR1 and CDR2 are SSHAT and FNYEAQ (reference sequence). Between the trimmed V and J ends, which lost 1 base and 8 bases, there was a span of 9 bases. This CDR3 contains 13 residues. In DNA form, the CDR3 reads TGTGCCAGCAGCTTAGAATGCAGAGAGCCCCAGCATTTT. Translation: CASSLECREPQHF. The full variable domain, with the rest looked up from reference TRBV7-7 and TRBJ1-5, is GAGVSQSPRYKVTKRGQDVTLRCDPISSHATLYWYQQALGQGPEFLTYFNYEAQPDKSGLPSDRFSAERPEGSISTLTIQRTEQRDSAMYRCASSLECREPQHFGDGTRLSIL.

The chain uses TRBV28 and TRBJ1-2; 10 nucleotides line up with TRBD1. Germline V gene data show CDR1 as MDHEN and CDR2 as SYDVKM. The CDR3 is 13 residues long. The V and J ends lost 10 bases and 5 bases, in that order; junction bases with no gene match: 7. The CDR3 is CAIPGGQGYGYTF. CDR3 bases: TGTGCCATCCCCGGGGGACAGGGGTATGGCTACACCTTC.